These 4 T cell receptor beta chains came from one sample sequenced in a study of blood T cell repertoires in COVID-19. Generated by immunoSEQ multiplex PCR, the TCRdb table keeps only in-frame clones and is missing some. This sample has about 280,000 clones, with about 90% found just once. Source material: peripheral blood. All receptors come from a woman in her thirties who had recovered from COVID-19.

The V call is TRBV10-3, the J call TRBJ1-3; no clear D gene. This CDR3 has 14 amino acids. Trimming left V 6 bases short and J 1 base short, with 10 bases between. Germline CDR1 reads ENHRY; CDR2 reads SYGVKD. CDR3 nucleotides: TGTGCCATCAGGGTGACGGAGTCTGGAAACACCATATATTTT. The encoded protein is CAIRVTESGNTIYF.

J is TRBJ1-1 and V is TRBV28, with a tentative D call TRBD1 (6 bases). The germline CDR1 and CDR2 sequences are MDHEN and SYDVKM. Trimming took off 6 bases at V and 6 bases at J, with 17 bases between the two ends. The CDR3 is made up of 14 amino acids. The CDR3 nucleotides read TGTGCCAGCAGCAACCCACAGGGTAAGTCTGAAGCTTTCTTT. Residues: CASSNPQGKSEAFF.

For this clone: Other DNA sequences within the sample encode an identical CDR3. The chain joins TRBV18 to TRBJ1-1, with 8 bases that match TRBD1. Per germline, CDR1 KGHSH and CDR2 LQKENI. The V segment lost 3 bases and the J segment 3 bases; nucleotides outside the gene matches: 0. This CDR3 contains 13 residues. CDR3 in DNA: TGTGCCAGCTCACCGGGACAGGACACTGAAGCTTTCTTT. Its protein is CASSPGQDTEAFF.

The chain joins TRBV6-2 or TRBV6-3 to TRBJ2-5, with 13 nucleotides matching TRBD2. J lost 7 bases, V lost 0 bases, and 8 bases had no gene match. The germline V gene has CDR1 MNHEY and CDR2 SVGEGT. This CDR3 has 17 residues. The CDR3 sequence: CASSYSVRTSGGLTQYF. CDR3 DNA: TGTGCCAGCAGTTACTCCGTCCGGACTAGCGGGGGACTGACCCAGTACTTC.